Presented here are 24 T cell receptor beta chains from one specimen sequenced in a study of identical twins. One entry per CDR3 protein results from TCRdb running MiXCR on the 5' RACE reads. Of some 570,000 distinct CDR3 sequences in the sample, 20% to 25% were seen once. These data also formed part of another study, on yellow fever vaccine responses in identical twins.

Sample: CD4+ T cells sorted from blood. The receptors shown here come from a young woman in good health.

This clonotype was recorded at least ten times. This chain uses TRBV20-1 with TRBJ2-1; no clear D. Germline V gene sequence: CDR1 DFQATT, CDR2 SNEGSKA (reference sequence). V gave up 0 bases and J gave up 4 bases, with 22 bases separating them. CDR3 size: 18 residues. CDR3 nucleotides: TGCAGTGCTAGAGATCACGCCTCGGTGGCAGGTCATTACAATGAGCAGTTCTTC. The encoded protein is CSARDHASVAGHYNEQFF.

The CDR3, as DNA: TGTGCCAGCAGCTTAGGACAGGGGCAATACAATGAGCAGTTCTTC. Translation gives CASSLGQGQYNEQFF. The V and J genes are TRBV7-3 and TRBJ2-1, with TRBD1 identical over 9 bases. Unmatched junction bases numbered 3, after V lost 2 bases and J lost 4 bases. The germline CDR1 and CDR2 sequences are SGHTA and FQGTGA. There are 15 residues in the CDR3.

This chain joins TRBV28 and TRBJ2-1; the D is unclear. This CDR3 comprises 15 residues. Germline loops: CDR1 MDHEN, CDR2 SYDVKM. The V end lost 7 bases, the J end lost 10 bases, and 23 bases lay between the germline ends. The CDR3 sequence: CASTAPRGRLGEQFF. The CDR3 coding sequence is TGTGCCAGCACCGCACCCCGTGGCCGGCTCGGGGAGCAGTTCTTC. The full variable domain, in which reference TRBV28 and TRBJ2-1 provide the parts outside the CDR3, is DVKVTQSSRYLVKRTGEKVFLECVQDMDHENMFWYRQDPGLGLRLIYFSYDVKMKEKGDIPEGYSVSREKKERFSLILESASTNQTSMYLCASTAPRGRLGEQFFGPGTRLTVL.

The rearrangement joins TRBV4-1 to TRBJ1-5; 8 nucleotides line up with TRBD1. This CDR3 comprises 16 residues. Trimming cost V 6 bases and J 3 bases; bases outside gene matches: 10. Germline values: CDR1 MGHRA, CDR2 YSYEKL. For the CDR3, the DNA is TGCGCCAGCAGTCCGGACAGGGAAAGACCCAATCAGCCCCAGCATTTT. Translated, it gives CASSPDRERPNQPQHF.

A few counts support this clonotype. The V call is TRBV18, the J call TRBJ2-2; the D is unclear. The length of the CDR3 is 16 residues. CDR1 KGHSH and CDR2 LQKENI come from the germline V gene. The V gene lost 2 bases and the J gene lost 0 bases, with 10 bases spanning the gap. CDR3 sequence (DNA): TGTGCCAGCTCACCAATTGGCGGCTCGAACACCGGGGAGCTGTTTTTT. It specifies CASSPIGGSNTGELFF.

This clonotype was picked up a small number of times. The gene calls are TRBV4-1 and TRBJ2-7; 8 positions match TRBD2. Germline V lookup: CDR1 MGHRA, CDR2 YSYEKL. This CDR3 spans 21 amino acids. The V and J ends lost 0 bases and 2 bases, in that order; junction bases with no gene match: 21. The CDR3 coding sequence is TGCGCCAGCAGCCAAGATAGCATCGGGAGGGGGAGTGGATTTCAGCCCTACGAGCAGTACTTC. Amino acid sequence: CASSQDSIGRGSGFQPYEQYF.

This clonotype turned up a few times. The chain is built from TRBV12-3 or TRBV12-4 and TRBJ2-1; D gene ambiguous. The V end lost 1 base, the J end lost 10 bases, and 14 bases lay between the germline ends. This CDR3 has 14 amino acids. For the CDR3, the DNA is TGTGCCAGCAGTTTAGACAAGGTAGTTCGGGAGCAGTTCTTC. It is translated as CASSLDKVVREQFF.

Only a few counts were recorded for this clonotype. The genes are TRBV6-7 and TRBJ2-3, with 7 positions matching TRBD1. TRBV6-7 has ORF status, its function being uncertain. This CDR3 contains 13 residues. Unmatched junction bases numbered 3, after V lost 2 bases and J lost 7 bases. Here the CDR3 DNA reads TGTGCCAGCAGTTACACGACAGGGAATACGCAGTATTTT. This codes for CASSYTTGNTQYF.

The table lists this clonotype with many counts. The chain is built from TRBV5-1 and TRBJ2-1, with D possibly being TRBD1 or TRBD2 (5 bases each). The germline gives CDR1 SGHRS, CDR2 YFSETQ. The CDR3 has 14 amino acids. Trimming removed 4 bases at V and 2 bases at J, with 10 bases between. The CDR3 DNA sequence: TGCGCCAGCAGCACCGGGACCACCTACAATGAGCAGTTCTTC. It translates to CASSTGTTYNEQFF.

The chain is built from TRBV20-1 and TRBJ1-6, with D perhaps matching TRBD1 (6 bases). This CDR3 spans 14 amino acids. Germline values: CDR1 DFQATT, CDR2 SNEGSKA (reference sequence). V was trimmed by 6 bases and J by 6 bases, leaving 15 bases between them. The CDR3: CSASGGRANSPLHF. The CDR3 DNA follows: TGCAGTGCCAGCGGGGGCAGGGCTAATTCACCCCTCCACTTT.

In its sample, this clonotype was seen a few times. The chain is built from TRBV10-3 and TRBJ1-1; D unresolved. The CDR3 runs 12 residues. The V end was cut by 10 bases, the J end by 1 base, with 10 bases between. Germline loops: CDR1 ENHRY, CDR2 SYGVKD. In nucleotides, the CDR3 is TGTGCCACCGGGAGGAGGAACACTGAAGCTTTCTTT. Its protein is CATGRRNTEAFF.

The genes are TRBV6-2 or TRBV6-3 and TRBJ2-1, with D tentatively TRBD2 (6 bases). With 7 bases removed from V and 1 base from J, the gap between germline ends came to 11 bases. The CDR3 is made up of 14 amino acids. Germline V lookup: CDR1 MNHEY, CDR2 SVGEGT. CDR3 coding DNA: TGTGCCAGCACAGGACTACCTTCCTACAATGAGCAGTTCTTC. This sequence encodes CASTGLPSYNEQFF.

This clonotype appeared a few times. The chain is built from TRBV7-3 and TRBJ2-7; the match to TRBD2 covers 12 bases. The CDR3 spans 16 residues. Germline V gene lookup returns CDR1 SGHTA and CDR2 FQGTGA. The V and J ends lost 5 bases and 6 bases, in that order; junction bases with no gene match: 11. This CDR3 reads CASSHWTSGKISEQYF. CDR3 sequence (DNA): TGTGCCAGCAGCCACTGGACTAGCGGGAAGATTAGCGAGCAGTACTTC. Drawing the rest from reference TRBV7-3 and TRBJ2-7, the complete variable domain is GAGVSQTPSNKVTEKGKYVELRCDPISGHTALYWYRQSLGQGPEFLIYFQGTGAADDSGLPNDRFFAVRPEGSVSTLKIQRTERGDSAVYLCASSHWTSGKISEQYFGPGTRLTVT.

This clonotype was observed a few times. This chain uses TRBV12-3 or TRBV12-4 with TRBJ2-5, with D tentatively TRBD2 (5 bases). Trimming removed 2 bases from V and 5 bases from J, with 12 bases in between. CDR3 length: 14 amino acids. CDR3: CASSLKRMRETQYF. The CDR3 DNA sequence: TGTGCCAGCAGTTTAAAGCGGATGAGGGAGACCCAGTACTTC.

V is TRBV5-1 and J is TRBJ2-1; no clear D. Germline CDR1 and CDR2: SGHRS and YFSETQ. V was cut by 2 bases and J by 0 bases, with 12 bases left in between. The CDR3 consists of 16 residues. The CDR3 DNA sequence: TGCGCCAGCAGCTTTTACCCTCGGGCCTCCTACAATGAGCAGTTCTTC. As protein: CASSFYPRASYNEQFF.

In this sample, this clonotype turned up a few times. The chain is built from TRBV29-1 and TRBJ2-7, with D perhaps matching TRBD2 (5 bases). Germline V gene lookup returns CDR1 SQVTM and CDR2 ANQGSEA. The ends were cut back, 6 bases at V and 3 bases at J, with 18 bases in the middle. This CDR3 comprises 14 residues. CDR3 sequence: CSVTPGLNNYEQYF. The DNA for the CDR3 is TGCAGCGTCACCCCCGGACTGAATAACTACGAGCAGTACTTC.

This clonotype was picked up a small number of times. The chain has TRBV20-1 and TRBJ2-5, with a weak D call TRBD2 (5 bases). Trimming left V 8 bases short and J 6 bases short, with 13 bases between. Germline V lookup: CDR1 DFQATT, CDR2 SNEGSKA (reference sequence). This CDR3 contains 11 residues. CDR3 nucleotide sequence: TGCAGTCAAGACTATGGCAAGACCCAGTACTTC. Protein sequence: CSQDYGKTQYF.

The chain has TRBV10-3 and TRBJ1-1; D gene uncertain. Per the germline V gene, CDR1 is ENHRY and CDR2 is SYGVKD. Trimming removed 4 bases at V and 2 bases at J, with 14 bases between. The CDR3 extends over 15 amino acids. CDR3 amino acids: CAISVRSAGNTEAFF. CDR3 coding DNA: TGTGCCATCAGTGTCAGGTCAGCCGGAAACACTGAAGCTTTCTTT.

This clonotype was recorded a few times. The genes are TRBV12-3 or TRBV12-4 and TRBJ2-1; D may be TRBD1 (6 bases). This CDR3 region has 13 residues. V was trimmed by 5 bases and J by 9 bases, leaving 14 bases between them. CDR3 sequence: CASSEQGFGEQFF. The CDR3 nucleotides are TGTGCCAGCAGTGAACAGGGTTTCGGTGAGCAGTTCTTC.

Many counts were recorded for this clonotype. The chain carries TRBV7-9 and TRBJ2-1, with D unclear. Germline CDR1 reads SEHNR; CDR2 reads FQNEAQ (reference sequence). This CDR3 comprises 14 residues. With 7 bases removed from V and 6 bases from J, the gap between germline ends came to 16 bases. The CDR3: CASTTRLPPNEQFF. The CDR3 DNA reads as TGTGCCAGCACCACCCGACTGCCCCCCAATGAGCAGTTCTTC.

This chain joins TRBV9 and TRBJ2-2, with 7 bases that match TRBD1. The CDR3 covers 15 residues. The V and J ends lost 0 bases and 4 bases, in that order; junction bases with no gene match: 3. Looked up from germline, CDR1 is SGDLS and CDR2 is YYNGEE. The CDR3 loop is CASSVGQGATGELFF. The CDR3 nucleotides read TGTGCCAGCAGCGTAGGACAGGGCGCCACCGGGGAGCTGTTTTTT. The full variable domain, rest sourced from reference TRBV9 and TRBJ2-2, is DSGVTQTPKHLITATGQRVTLRCSPRSGDLSVYWYQQSLDQGLQFLIQYYNGEERAKGNILERFSAQQFPDLHSELNLSSLELGDSALYFCASSVGQGATGELFFGEGSRLTVL.

The rearrangement links TRBV10-3 to TRBJ2-7; TRBD2 aligns across 9 bases. V dropped 4 bases and J dropped 7; count of bases not matched to a gene: 14. CDR1 is ENHRY, CDR2 SYGVKD, per germline. This CDR3 contains 16 residues. CDR3 DNA: TGTGCCATCAGTGTAGGCGTCGGCGGGGGGGCGTGGGAGCAGTACGTC. Protein: CAISVGVGGGAWEQYV.

The table lists this clonotype with a few counts. The chain carries TRBV7-9 and TRBJ2-5; the D gene is possibly TRBD1 (6 bases). Germline-derived CDR1 and CDR2 are SEHNR and FQNEAQ (reference sequence). V was trimmed by 1 base and J by 2 bases, leaving 11 bases between them. This CDR3 region has 15 residues. The CDR3 spells CASSLGQDIQETQYF. The CDR3 DNA reads as TGTGCCAGCAGCTTAGGACAGGACATACAAGAGACCCAGTACTTC.

A few counts support this clonotype. The chain joins TRBV5-1 to TRBJ1-5; 8 nucleotides line up with TRBD1. The CDR3 has 16 residues. Unmatched junction bases numbered 10, after V lost 4 bases and J lost 4 bases. Germline V lookup: CDR1 SGHRS, CDR2 YFSETQ. The CDR3 region has the DNA TGCGCCAGCAGCCCTGGTCCCACAGGGGGAAATCAGCCCCAGCATTTT. Encoded protein: CASSPGPTGGNQPQHF.